One and the same sample provided the 3 T cell receptor beta chains below, sequenced in a study of patients and donors after allogeneic stem cell transplantation. TCRdb processed the RT-PCR reads anew with MiXCR; each CDR3 protein has one entry. The sample carries tens of thousands of distinct CDR3 sequences, about 5% recorded once. Sequenced: blood, either unsorted or a sorted T cell fraction (not recorded which). These receptor sequences come from a human donor who was either an allogeneic HSCT recipient or a stem cell or donor lymphocyte infusion donor (not recorded which). It is not recorded whose cells these are; they may come from a transplant donor.

The V gene is TRBV28, the J gene TRBJ1-1; D is uncertain. Germline V gives CDR1 MDHEN, CDR2 SYDVKM. Trimming left V 10 bases short and J 5 bases short, with 14 bases between. The CDR3 spans 12 residues. CDR3 amino acids: CATTRGSTEAFF. The CDR3 nucleotides are TGTGCCACAACGCGGGGTTCTACTGAAGCTTTCTTT.

This rearrangement joins TRBV30 to TRBJ2-3, with D maybe TRBD1 (5 bases). The germline V and J ends were trimmed by 0 bases and 6 bases, with 13 bases remaining between them. Per germline, CDR1 GTSNPN and CDR2 SVGIG (reference sequence). This CDR3 is built from 14 residues. CDR3 residues: CAWSVGLGDDTQYF. CDR3 coding DNA: TGTGCCTGGAGTGTAGGGCTAGGGGATGATACGCAGTATTTT.

This clonotype has a count of ten or more. This chain connects TRBV9 to TRBJ2-2; D gene ambiguous. V lost 0 bases and J lost 0, with 3 bases in between. The CDR3 consists of 14 residues. Germline-derived CDR1 and CDR2 are SGDLS and YYNGEE. CDR3 in amino acids: CASSVEANTGELFF. The CDR3 nucleotides read TGTGCCAGCAGCGTAGAAGCGAACACCGGGGAGCTGTTTTTT.